This T cell receptor beta chain originates from a study of blood T cell repertoires in COVID-19. The wider study: Donors in the United States, Italy and Spain gave samples during acute or convalescent COVID-19. Sources were T cells, B-cell-depleted T cells, or PBMCs; the material itself was cDNA or gDNA.

As originally analysed: Amplification from reference gene primers served as the basis for estimated nucleated cell counts. Libraries were prepared by immunoSEQ multiplex PCR; TCRdb keeps only in-frame clonotypes and omits some of them. V and J calls and clone size are as listed in that table; D and trimming were resolved from the DNA. Here the sample spans 50,000 to 65,000 clones, approximately 81% being singletons. CDR1 is LNHDA, CDR2 SQIVND, per germline (reference sequence). CDR3 length equals 14 residues. J gave up 0 bases and V 10 bases, and 6 bases lay outside the gene matches. This TCR came from a middle-aged man with active COVID-19. The J gene is TRBJ2-3, the V gene TRBV19, with 8 bases matching TRBD2. The sequencing input was peripheral blood. The CDR3 here is CATQLAESTDTQYF. The CDR3, as DNA: TGTGCCACTCAACTAGCGGAAAGCACAGATACGCAGTATTTT.